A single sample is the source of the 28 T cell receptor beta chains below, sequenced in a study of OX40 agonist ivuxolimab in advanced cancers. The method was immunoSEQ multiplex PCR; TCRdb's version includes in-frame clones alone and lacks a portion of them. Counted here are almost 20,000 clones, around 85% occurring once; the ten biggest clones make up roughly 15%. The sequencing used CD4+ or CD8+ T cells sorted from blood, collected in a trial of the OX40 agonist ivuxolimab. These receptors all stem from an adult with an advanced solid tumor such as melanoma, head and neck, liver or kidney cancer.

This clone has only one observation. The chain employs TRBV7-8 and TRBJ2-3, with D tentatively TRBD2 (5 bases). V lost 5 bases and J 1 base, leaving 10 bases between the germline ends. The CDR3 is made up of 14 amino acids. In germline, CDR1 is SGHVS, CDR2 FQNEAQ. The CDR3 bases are TGTGCCAGCAGCGAGCGGCAACGCACAGATACGCAGTATTTT. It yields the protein CASSERQRTDTQYF.

CDR3 bases: TGTGCCAGCAGCTCCAACCGGGCCAGTGAAGCTTTCTTT. It yields the protein CASSSNRASEAFF. The chain is built from TRBV7-3 and TRBJ1-1; no firm D call. The germline CDR1 and CDR2 sequences are SGHTA and FQGTGA. Trimming took off 4 bases at V and 7 bases at J, with 13 bases between the two ends. The CDR3 is 13 residues long.

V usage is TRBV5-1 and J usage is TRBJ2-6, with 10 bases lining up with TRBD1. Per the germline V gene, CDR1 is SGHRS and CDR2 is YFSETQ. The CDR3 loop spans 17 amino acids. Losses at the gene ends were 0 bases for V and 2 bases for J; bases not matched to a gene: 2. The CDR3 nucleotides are TGCGCCAGCAGCTTGGGACAGGGGGCTGCTGGGGCCAACGTCCTGACTTTC. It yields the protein CASSLGQGAAGANVLTF.

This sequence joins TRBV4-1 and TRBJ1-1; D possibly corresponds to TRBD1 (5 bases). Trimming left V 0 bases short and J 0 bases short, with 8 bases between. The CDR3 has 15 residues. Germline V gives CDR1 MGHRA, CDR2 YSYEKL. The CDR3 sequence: CASSQDPGLNTEAFF. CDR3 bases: TGCGCCAGCAGCCAAGATCCAGGGTTGAACACTGAAGCTTTCTTT.

CDR3 protein: CASSERKGGIWEKLFF. The DNA for the CDR3 is TGTGCCAGCAGTGAACGTAAAGGGGGCATTTGGGAAAAACTGTTTTTT. The chain couples TRBV2 to TRBJ1-4; 7 nucleotides align to TRBD1. Germline CDR1 and CDR2: SNHLY and FYNNEI. V shed 2 bases, J shed 8 bases, and the junction held 11 bases outside the gene matches. The CDR3 loop spans 16 amino acids.

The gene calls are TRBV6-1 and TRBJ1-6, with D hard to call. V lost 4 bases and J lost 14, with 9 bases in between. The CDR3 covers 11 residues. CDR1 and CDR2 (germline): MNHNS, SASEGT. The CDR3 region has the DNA TGTGCCAGCAGTGGCCTCATCACCCTCCACTTT. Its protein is CASSGLITLHF.

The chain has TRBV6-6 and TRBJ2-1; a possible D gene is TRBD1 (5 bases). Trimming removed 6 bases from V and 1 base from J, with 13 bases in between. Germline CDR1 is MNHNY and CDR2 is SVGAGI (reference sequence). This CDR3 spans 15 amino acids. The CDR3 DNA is TGTGCCAGCAGGGCGAGCAGGGTTTCCTACAATGAGCAGTTCTTC. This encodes CASRASRVSYNEQFF.

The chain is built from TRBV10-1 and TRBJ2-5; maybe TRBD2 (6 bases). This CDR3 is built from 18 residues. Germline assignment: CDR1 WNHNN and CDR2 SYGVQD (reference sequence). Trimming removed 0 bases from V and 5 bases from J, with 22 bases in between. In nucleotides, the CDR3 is TGCGCCAGCAGTGAGTCGTTCGGTGGGCGGGGCCGCCCGGAGACCCAGTACTTC. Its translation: CASSESFGGRGRPETQYF.

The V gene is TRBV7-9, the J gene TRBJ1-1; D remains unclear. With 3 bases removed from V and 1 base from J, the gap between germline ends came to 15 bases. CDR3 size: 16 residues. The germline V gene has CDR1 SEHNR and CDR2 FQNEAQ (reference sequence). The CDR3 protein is CASSLRRRVPNTEAFF. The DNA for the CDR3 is TGTGCCAGCAGCTTGAGGAGGCGCGTGCCGAACACTGAAGCTTTCTTT.

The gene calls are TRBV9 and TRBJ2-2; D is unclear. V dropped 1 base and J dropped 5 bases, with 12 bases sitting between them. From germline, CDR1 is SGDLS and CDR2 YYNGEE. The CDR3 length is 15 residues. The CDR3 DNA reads TGTGCCAGCAGCGTAAACCAGGTTGGAACCGGGGAGCTGTTTTTT. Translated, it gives CASSVNQVGTGELFF.

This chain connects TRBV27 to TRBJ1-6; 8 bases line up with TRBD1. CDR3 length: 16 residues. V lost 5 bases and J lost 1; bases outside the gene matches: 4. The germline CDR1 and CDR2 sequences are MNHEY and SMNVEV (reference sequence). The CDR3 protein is CASSLGQGSYNSPLHF. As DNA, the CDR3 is TGTGCCAGCAGTCTCGGACAGGGTTCCTATAATTCACCCCTCCACTTT.

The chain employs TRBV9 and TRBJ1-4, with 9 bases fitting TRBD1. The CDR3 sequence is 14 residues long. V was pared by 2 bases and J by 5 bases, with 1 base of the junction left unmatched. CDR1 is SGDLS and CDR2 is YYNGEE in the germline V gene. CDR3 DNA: TGTGCCAGCAGCGTGGGACAGGGAAATGAAAAACTGTTTTTT. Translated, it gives CASSVGQGNEKLFF.

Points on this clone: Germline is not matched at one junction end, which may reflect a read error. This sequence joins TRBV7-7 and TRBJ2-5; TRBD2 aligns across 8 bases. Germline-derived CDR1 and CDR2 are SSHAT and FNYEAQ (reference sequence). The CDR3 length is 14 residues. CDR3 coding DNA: TGTGCTAGCAGTCCTGGGACTAGTAAAGAGACCCAGTACTTC. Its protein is CASSPGTSKETQYF. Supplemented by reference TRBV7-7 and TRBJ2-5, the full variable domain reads GAGVSQSPRYKVTKRGQDVTLRCDPISSHATLYWYQQALGQGPEFLTYFNYEAQPDKSGLPSDRFSAERPEGSISTLTIQRTEQRDSAMYRCASSPGTSKETQYFGPGTRLLVL.

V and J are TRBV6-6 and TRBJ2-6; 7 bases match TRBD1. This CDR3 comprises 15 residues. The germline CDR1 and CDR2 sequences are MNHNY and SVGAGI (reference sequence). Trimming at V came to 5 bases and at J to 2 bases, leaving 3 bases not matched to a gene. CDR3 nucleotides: TGTGCCAGCAGTGAGACAGGGACTGGGGCCAACGTCCTGACTTTC. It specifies CASSETGTGANVLTF.

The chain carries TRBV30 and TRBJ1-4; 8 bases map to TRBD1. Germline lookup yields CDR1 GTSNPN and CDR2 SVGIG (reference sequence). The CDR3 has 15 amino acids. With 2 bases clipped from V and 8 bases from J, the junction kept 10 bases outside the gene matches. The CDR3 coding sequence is TGTGCCTGGAGTCCTCCGGGACAGGATGGGGAAAAACTGTTTTTT. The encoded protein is CAWSPPGQDGEKLFF. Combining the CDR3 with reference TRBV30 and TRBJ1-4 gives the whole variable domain SQTIHQWPATLVQPVGSPLSLECTVEGTSNPNLYWYRQAAGRGLQLLFYSVGIGQISSEVPQNLSASRPQDRQFILSSKKLLLSDSGFYLCAWSPPGQDGEKLFFGSGTQLSVL.

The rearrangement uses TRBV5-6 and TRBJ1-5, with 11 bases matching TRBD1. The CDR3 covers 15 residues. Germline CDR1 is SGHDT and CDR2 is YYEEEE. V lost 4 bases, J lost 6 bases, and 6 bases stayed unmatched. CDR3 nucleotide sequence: TGTGCCAGCAGCCGGACAGGGGGCGAGGGTCAGCCCCAGCATTTT. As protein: CASSRTGGEGQPQHF. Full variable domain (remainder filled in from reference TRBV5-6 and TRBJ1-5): DAGVTQSPTHLIKTRGQQVTLRCSPKSGHDTVSWYQQALGQGPQFIFQYYEEEERQRGNFPDRFSGHQFPNYSSELNVNALLLGDSALYLCASSRTGGEGQPQHFGDGTRLSIL.

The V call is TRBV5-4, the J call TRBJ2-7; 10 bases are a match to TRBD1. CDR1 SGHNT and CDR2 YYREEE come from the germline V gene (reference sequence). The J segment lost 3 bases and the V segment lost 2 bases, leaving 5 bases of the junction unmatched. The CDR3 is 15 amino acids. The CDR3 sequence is CASSLPGTGVYEQYF. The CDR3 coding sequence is TGTGCCAGCAGCTTACCCGGGACAGGGGTCTACGAGCAGTACTTC.

Here the CDR3 reads CASSLQVQETQYF. The CDR3 DNA reads as TGTGCCAGCAGCTTACAGGTACAAGAGACCCAGTACTTC. The chain couples TRBV7-2 to TRBJ2-5, with unresolved D. The CDR3 runs 13 residues. Trimming left V 2 bases short and J 2 bases short, with 6 bases between. Germline CDR1 is SGHTA and CDR2 is FQGNSA.

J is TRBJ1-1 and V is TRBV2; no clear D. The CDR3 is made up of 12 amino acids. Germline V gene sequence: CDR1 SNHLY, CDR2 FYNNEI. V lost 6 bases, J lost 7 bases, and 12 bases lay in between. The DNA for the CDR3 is TGTGCCAGCAGCTACCTCGGGCGTGAAGCTTTCTTT. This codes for CASSYLGREAFF.

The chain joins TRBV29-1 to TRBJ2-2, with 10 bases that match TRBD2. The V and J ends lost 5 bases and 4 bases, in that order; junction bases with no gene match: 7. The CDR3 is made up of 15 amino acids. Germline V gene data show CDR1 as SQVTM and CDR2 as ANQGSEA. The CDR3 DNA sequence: TGCAGCGTTCGTCCTAGCGGGAGTTTCACCGGGGAGCTGTTTTTT. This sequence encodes CSVRPSGSFTGELFF.

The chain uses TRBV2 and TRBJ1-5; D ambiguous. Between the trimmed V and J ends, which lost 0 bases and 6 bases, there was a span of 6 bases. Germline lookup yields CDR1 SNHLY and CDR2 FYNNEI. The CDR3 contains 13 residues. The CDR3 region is CASSEAKGQPQHF. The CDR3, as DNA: TGTGCCAGCAGTGAAGCTAAGGGTCAGCCCCAGCATTTT.

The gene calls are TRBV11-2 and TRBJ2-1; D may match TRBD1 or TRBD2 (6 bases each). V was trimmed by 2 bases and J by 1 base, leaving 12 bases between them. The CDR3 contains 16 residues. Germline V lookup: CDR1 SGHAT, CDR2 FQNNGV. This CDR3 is CASSLLGGPSYNEQFF. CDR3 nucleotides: TGTGCCAGCAGCTTATTAGGGGGGCCGTCCTACAATGAGCAGTTCTTC. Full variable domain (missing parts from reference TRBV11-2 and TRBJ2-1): EAGVAQSPRYKIIEKRQSVAFWCNPISGHATLYWYQQILGQGPKLLIQFQNNGVVDDSQLPKDRFSAERLKGVDSTLKIQPAKLEDSAVYLCASSLLGGPSYNEQFFGPGTRLTVL.

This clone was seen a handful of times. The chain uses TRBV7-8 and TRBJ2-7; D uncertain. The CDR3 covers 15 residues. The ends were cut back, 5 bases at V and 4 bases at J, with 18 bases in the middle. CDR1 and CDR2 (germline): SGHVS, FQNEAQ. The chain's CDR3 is CASSRDRIPQYEQYF. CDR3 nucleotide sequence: TGTGCCAGCAGCCGAGACCGGATCCCTCAGTACGAGCAGTACTTC. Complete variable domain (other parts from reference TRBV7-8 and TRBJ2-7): GAGVSQSPRYKVAKRGQDVALRCDPISGHVSLFWYQQALGQGPEFLTYFQNEAQLDKSGLPSDRFFAERPEGSVSTLKIQRTQQEDSAVYLCASSRDRIPQYEQYFGPGTRLTVT.

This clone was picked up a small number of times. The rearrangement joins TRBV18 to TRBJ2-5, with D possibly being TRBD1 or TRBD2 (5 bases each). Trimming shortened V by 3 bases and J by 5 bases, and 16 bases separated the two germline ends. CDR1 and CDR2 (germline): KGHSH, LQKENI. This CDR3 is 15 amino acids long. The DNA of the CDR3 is TGTGCCAGCTCACCTCGGGACGTAAAAGGGGAGACCCAGTACTTC. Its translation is CASSPRDVKGETQYF.

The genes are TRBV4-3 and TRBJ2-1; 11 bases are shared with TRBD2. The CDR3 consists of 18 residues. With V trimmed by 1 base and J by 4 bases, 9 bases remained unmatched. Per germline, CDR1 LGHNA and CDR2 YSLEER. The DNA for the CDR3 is TGCGCCAGCAGCCAAGGCACTAGCGGGGGACACCCTTACAATGAGCAGTTCTTC. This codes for CASSQGTSGGHPYNEQFF.

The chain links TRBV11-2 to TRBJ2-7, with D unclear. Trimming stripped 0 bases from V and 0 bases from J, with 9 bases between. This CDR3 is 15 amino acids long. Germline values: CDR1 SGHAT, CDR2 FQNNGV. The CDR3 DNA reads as TGTGCCAGCAGCTTAGAAGGCAGGAGCTCCTACGAGCAGTACTTC. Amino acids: CASSLEGRSSYEQYF.

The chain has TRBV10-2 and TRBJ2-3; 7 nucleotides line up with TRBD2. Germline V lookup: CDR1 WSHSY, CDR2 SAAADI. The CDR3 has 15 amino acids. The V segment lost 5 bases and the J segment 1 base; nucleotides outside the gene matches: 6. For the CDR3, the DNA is TGCGCCAGCAGTTACGGACTAGTGGGCACAGATACGCAGTATTTT. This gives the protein CASSYGLVGTDTQYF.

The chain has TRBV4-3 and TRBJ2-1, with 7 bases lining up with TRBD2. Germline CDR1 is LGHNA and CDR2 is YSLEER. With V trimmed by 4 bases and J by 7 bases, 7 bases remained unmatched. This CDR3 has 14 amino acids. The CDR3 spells CASSRTRNRNEQFF. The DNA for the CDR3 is TGCGCCAGCAGCCGGACTAGAAATAGGAATGAGCAGTTCTTC.